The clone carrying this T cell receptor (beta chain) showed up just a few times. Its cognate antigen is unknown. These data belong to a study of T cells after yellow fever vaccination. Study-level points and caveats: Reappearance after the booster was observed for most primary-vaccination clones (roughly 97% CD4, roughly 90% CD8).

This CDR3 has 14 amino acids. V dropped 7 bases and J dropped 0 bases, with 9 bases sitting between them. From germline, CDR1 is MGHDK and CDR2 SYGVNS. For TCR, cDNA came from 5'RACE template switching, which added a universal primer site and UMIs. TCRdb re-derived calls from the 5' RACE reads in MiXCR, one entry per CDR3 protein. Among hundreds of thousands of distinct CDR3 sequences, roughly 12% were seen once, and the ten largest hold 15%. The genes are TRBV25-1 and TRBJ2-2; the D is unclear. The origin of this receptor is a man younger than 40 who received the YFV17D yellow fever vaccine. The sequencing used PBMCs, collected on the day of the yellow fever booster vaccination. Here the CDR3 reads CASTGRTNTGELFF. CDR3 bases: TGTGCCAGCACTGGCAGAACGAACACCGGGGAGCTGTTTTTT.